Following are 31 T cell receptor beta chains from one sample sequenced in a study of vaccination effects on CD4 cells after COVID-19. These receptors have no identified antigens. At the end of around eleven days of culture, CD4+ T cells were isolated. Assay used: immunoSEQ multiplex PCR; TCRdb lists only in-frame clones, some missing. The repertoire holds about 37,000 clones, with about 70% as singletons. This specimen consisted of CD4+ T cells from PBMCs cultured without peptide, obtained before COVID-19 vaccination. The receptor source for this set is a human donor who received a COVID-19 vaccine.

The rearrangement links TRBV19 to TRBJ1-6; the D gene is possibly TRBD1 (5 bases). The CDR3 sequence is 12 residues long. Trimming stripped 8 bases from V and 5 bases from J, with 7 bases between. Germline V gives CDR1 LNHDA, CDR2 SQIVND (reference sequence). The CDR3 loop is CASGTDNSPLHF. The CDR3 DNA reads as TGTGCCAGTGGGACCGATAATTCACCCCTCCACTTT. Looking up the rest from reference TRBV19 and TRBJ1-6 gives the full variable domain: DGGITQSPKYLFRKEGQNVTLSCEQNLNHDAMYWYRQDPGQGLRLIYYSQIVNDFQKGDIAEGYSVSREKKESFPLTVTSAQKNPTAFYLCASGTDNSPLHFGNGTRLTVT.

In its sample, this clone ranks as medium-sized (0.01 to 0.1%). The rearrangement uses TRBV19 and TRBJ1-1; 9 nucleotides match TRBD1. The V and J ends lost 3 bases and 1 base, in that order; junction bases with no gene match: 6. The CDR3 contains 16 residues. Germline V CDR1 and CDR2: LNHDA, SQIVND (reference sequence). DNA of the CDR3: TGTGCCAGTAGTATCTACCGGGGACAGGGGAACACTGAAGCTTTCTTT. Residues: CASSIYRGQGNTEAFF.

CDR3 amino acids: CASSLSAGSNTGELFF. CDR3 sequence (DNA): TGCGCCAGCAGCTTGTCTGCGGGTTCTAACACCGGGGAGCTGTTTTTT. The chain has TRBV5-1 and TRBJ2-2, with D possibly matching TRBD2 (5 bases). V shed 1 base and J shed 2 bases, with 12 bases lying between them. This CDR3 spans 16 amino acids. The germline V gene has CDR1 SGHRS and CDR2 YFSETQ. Complete variable domain (other parts from reference TRBV5-1 and TRBJ2-2): KAGVTQTPRYLIKTRGQQVTLSCSPISGHRSVSWYQQTPGQGLQFLFEYFSETQRNKGNFPGRFSGRQFSNSRSEMNVSTLELGDSALYLCASSLSAGSNTGELFFGEGSRLTVL.

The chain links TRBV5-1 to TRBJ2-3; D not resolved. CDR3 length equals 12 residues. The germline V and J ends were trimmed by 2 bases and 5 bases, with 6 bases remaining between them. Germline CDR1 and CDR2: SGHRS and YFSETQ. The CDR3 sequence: CASSLQGDTQYF. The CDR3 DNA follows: TGCGCCAGCAGCTTACAAGGAGATACGCAGTATTTT.

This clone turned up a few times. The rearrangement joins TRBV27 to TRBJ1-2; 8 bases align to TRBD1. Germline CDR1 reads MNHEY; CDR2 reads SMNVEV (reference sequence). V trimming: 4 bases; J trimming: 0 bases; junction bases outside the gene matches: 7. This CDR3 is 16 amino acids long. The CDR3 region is CASSSLDRVTNYGYTF. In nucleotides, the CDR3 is TGTGCCAGCAGTTCCTTGGACAGGGTCACTAACTATGGCTACACCTTC.

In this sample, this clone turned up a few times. CDR3 residues: CASSQGIQTGIEQFF. The CDR3 region has the DNA TGCGCCAGCAGCCAAGGGATCCAAACCGGGATAGAGCAGTTCTTC. The chain combines TRBV4-1 with TRBJ2-1, with D maybe TRBD2 (5 bases). This CDR3 has 15 amino acids. Germline CDR1 MGHRA, CDR2 YSYEKL. Trimming left V 1 base short and J 10 bases short, with 17 bases between.

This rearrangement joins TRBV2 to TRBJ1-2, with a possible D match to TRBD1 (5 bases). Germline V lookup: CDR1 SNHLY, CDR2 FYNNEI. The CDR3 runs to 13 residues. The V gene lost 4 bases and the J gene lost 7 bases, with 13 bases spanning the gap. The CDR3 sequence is CASSVREGGGYTF. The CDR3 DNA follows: TGTGCCAGCAGTGTCAGGGAAGGTGGTGGCTACACCTTC.

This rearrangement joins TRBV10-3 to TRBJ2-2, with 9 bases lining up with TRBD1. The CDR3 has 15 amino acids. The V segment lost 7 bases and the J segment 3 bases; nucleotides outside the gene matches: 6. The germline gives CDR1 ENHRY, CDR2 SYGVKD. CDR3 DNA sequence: TGTGCCATCAAAAGGAGACAGGGGGACACCGGGGAGCTGTTTTTT. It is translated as CAIKRRQGDTGELFF.

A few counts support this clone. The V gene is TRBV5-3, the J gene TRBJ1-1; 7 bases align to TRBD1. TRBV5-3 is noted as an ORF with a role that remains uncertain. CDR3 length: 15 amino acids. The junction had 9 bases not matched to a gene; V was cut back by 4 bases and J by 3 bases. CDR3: CARSLGQGEYTEAFF. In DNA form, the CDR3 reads TGTGCCAGAAGCCTGGGGCAGGGGGAATACACTGAAGCTTTCTTT.

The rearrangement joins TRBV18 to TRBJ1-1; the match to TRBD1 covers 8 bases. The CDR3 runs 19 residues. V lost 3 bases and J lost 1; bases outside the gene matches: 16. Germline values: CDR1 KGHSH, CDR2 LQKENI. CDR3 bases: TGTGCCAGCTCACCCCGAGCCCCCGGAACAGGGGGGGGGAACACTGAAGCTTTCTTT. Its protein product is CASSPRAPGTGGGNTEAFF.

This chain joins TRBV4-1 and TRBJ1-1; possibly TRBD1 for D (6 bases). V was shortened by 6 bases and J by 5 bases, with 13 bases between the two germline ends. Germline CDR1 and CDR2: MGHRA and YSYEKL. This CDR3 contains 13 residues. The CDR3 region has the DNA TGCGCCAGCAGGCGGGGGCAGAGTACTGAAGCTTTCTTT. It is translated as CASRRGQSTEAFF.

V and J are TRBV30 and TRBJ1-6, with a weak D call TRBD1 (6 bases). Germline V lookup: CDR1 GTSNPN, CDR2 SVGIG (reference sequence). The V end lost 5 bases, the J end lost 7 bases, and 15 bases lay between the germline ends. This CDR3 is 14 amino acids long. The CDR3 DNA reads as TGTGCCTGGGATAGACGACAGGAAAATTCACCCCTCCACTTT. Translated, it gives CAWDRRQENSPLHF. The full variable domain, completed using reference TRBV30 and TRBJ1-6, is SQTIHQWPATLVQPVGSPLSLECTVEGTSNPNLYWYRQAAGRGLQLLFYSVGIGQISSEVPQNLSASRPQDRQFILSSKKLLLSDSGFYLCAWDRRQENSPLHFGNGTRLTVT.

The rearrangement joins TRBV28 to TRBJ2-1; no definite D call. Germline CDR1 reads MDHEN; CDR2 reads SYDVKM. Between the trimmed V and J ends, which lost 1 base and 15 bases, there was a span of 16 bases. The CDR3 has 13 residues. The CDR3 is CASSLSASTYLFF. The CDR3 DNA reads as TGTGCCAGCAGTTTATCGGCCTCCACCTACCTGTTCTTC.

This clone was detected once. The CDR3 sequence: CASSLGERRQFF. CDR3 DNA sequence: TGTGCCAGCAGTTTAGGGGAGAGGCGGCAGTTCTTC. The chain has TRBV28 and TRBJ2-1; D is perhaps TRBD2 (5 bases). V lost 2 bases, J lost 12 bases, and 11 bases lay in between. CDR3 length: 12 residues. Germline V gene lookup returns CDR1 MDHEN and CDR2 SYDVKM.

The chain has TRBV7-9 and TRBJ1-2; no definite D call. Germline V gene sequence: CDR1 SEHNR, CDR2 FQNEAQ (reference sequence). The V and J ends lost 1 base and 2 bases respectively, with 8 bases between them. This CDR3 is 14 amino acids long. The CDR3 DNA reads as TGTGCCAGCAGCTTAGGGGCCGGAAACTATGGCTACACCTTC. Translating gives CASSLGAGNYGYTF.

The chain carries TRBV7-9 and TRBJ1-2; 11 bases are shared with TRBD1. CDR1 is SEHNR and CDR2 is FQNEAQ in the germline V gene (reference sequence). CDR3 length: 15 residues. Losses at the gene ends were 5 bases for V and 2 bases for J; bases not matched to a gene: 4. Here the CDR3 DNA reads TGTGCCAGCAGCAGGGACAGGGGGATGAACTATGGCTACACCTTC. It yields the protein CASSRDRGMNYGYTF.

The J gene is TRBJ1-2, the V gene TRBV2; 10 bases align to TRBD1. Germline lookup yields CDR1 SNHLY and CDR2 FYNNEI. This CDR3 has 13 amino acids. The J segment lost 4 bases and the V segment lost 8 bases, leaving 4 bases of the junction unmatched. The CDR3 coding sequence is TGTGCCAGCGACAGGGGGCAAAGCTATGGCTACACCTTC. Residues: CASDRGQSYGYTF.

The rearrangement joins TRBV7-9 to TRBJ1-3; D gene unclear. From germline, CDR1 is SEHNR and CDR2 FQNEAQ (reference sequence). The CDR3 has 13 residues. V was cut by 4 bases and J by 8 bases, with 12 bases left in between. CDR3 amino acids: CASSSTSVDTIYF. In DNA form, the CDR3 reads TGTGCCAGCAGCTCGACCTCAGTAGACACCATATATTTT.

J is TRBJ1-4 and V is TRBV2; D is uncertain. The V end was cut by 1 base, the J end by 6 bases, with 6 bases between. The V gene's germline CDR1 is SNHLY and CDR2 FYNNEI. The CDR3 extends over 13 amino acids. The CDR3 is CASSEGRDEKLFF. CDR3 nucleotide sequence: TGTGCCAGCAGTGAAGGCAGAGATGAAAAACTGTTTTTT.

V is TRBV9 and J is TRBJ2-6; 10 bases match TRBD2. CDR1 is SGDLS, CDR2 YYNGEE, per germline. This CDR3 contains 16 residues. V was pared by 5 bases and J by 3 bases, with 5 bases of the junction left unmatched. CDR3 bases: TGTGCCAGCAGTGGTAGCGGGAGGAGTGGGGCCAACGTCCTGACTTTC. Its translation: CASSGSGRSGANVLTF.

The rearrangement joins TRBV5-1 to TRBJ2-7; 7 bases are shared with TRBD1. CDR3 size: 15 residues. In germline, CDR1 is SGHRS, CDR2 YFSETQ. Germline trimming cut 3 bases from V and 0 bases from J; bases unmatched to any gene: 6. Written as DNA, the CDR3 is TGCGCCAGCAGCTGGGGGACAGCAGACTCCTACGAGCAGTACTTC. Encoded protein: CASSWGTADSYEQYF.

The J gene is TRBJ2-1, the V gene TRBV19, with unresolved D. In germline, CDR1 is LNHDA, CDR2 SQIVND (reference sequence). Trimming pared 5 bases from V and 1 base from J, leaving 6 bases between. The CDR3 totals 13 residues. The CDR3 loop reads CASSPRSYNEQFF. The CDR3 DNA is TGTGCCAGTAGTCCCCGATCCTACAATGAGCAGTTCTTC. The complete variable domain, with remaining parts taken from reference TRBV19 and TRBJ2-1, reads DGGITQSPKYLFRKEGQNVTLSCEQNLNHDAMYWYRQDPGQGLRLIYYSQIVNDFQKGDIAEGYSVSREKKESFPLTVTSAQKNPTAFYLCASSPRSYNEQFFGPGTRLTVL.

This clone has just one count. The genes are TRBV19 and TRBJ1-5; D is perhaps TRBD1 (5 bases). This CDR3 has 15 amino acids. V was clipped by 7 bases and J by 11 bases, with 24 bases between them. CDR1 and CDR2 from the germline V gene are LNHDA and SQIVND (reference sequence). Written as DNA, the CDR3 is TGTGCCAGTACCCAATCTGGGGGGGGTCGGATAGCCCAGCATTTT. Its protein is CASTQSGGGRIAQHF. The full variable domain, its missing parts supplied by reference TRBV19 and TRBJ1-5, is DGGITQSPKYLFRKEGQNVTLSCEQNLNHDAMYWYRQDPGQGLRLIYYSQIVNDFQKGDIAEGYSVSREKKESFPLTVTSAQKNPTAFYLCASTQSGGGRIAQHFGDGTRLSIL.

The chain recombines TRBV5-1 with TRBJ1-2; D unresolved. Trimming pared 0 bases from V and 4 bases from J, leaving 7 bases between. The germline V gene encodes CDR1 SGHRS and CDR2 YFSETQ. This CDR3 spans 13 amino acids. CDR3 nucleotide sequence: TGCGCCAGCAGCTTGGGCCAGACCTATGGCTACACCTTC. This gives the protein CASSLGQTYGYTF. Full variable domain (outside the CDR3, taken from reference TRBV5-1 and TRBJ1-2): KAGVTQTPRYLIKTRGQQVTLSCSPISGHRSVSWYQQTPGQGLQFLFEYFSETQRNKGNFPGRFSGRQFSNSRSEMNVSTLELGDSALYLCASSLGQTYGYTFGSGTRLTVV.

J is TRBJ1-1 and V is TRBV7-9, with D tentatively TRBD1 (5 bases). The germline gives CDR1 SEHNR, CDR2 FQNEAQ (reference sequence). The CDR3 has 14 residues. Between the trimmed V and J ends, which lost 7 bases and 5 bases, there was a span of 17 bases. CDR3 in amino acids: CASTWDFKGTEAFF. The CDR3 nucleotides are TGTGCCAGCACCTGGGATTTTAAGGGGACTGAAGCTTTCTTT.

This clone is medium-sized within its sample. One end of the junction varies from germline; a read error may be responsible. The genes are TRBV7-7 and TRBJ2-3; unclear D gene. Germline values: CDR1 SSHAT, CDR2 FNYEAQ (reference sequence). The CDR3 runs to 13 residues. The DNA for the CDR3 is TGTGCTAGCAGCTTAGGCCGCACAGATACGCAGTATTTT. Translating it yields CASSLGRTDTQYF.

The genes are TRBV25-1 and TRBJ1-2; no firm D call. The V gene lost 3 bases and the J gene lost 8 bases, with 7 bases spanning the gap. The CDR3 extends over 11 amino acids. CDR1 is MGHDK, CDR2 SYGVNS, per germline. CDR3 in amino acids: CASSDGVGYTF. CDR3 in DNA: TGTGCCAGCAGTGACGGGGTGGGCTACACCTTC.

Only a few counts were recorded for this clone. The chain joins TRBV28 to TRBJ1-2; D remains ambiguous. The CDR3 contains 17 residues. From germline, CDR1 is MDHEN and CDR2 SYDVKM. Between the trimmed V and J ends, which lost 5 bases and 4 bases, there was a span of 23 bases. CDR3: CASSPFSTTPRTYGYTF. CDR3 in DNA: TGTGCCAGCAGTCCCTTTTCGACCACCCCAAGGACCTATGGCTACACCTTC.

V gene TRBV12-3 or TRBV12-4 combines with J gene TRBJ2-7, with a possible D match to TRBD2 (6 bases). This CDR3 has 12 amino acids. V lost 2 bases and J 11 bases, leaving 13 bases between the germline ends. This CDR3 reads CASSLLRGGKYF. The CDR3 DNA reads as TGTGCCAGCAGTTTACTACGTGGGGGGAAGTACTTC.

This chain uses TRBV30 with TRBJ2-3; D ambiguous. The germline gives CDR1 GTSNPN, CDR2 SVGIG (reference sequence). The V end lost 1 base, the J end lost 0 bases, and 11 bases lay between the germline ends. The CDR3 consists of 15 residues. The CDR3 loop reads CAWSGSRISTDTQYF. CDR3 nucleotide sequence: TGTGCCTGGAGTGGAAGTCGGATTAGCACAGATACGCAGTATTTT.

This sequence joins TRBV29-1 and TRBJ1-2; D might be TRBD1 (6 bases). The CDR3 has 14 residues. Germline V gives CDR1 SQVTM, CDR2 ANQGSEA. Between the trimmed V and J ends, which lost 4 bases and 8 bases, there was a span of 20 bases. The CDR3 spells CSVASGQRVRGYTF. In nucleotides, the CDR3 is TGCAGCGTTGCATCCGGACAGCGGGTCCGGGGCTACACCTTC.